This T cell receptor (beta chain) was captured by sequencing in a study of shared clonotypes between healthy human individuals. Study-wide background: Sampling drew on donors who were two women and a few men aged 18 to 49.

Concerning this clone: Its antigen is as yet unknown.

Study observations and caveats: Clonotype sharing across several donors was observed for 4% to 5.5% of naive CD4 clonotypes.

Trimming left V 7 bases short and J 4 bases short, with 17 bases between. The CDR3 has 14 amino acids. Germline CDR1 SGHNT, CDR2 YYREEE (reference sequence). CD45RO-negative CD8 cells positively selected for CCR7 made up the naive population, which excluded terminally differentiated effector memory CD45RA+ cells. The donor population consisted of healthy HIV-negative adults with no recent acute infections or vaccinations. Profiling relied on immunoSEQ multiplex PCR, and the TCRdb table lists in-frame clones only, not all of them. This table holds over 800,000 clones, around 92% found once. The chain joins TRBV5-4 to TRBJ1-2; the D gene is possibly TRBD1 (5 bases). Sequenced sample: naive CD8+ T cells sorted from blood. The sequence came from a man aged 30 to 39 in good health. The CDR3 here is CASHPQGAGYGYTF. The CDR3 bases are TGTGCCAGCCATCCCCAAGGGGCGGGCTATGGCTACACCTTC.